This entry describes one TCR beta chain. The data stem from a study of blood T cell repertoires in COVID-19. Overall study context: Samples of COVID-19 (acute and convalescent) were obtained from the United States, Italy and Spain. From T cells, B-cell-depleted T cells, or PBMCs came the material, which was cDNA or gDNA.

Per the original methods: The assay estimated nucleated cells by amplifying reference gene primers. Clones were read by immunoSEQ multiplex PCR, and TCRdb kept only the in-frame ones, dropping some. V, J and clone size were drawn from that table, and D and trimming were deduced from the DNA. The data hold about 260,000 clones, with 75% to 90% observed a single time. The CDR3 consists of 16 residues. The clonotype originates from a middle-aged woman with acute or convalescent COVID-19. The sequenced sample was peripheral blood. The chain couples TRBV21-1 to TRBJ1-2. TRBV21-1 is a pseudogene segment. CDR3 loop: CASSKVHLRGNYGYTF. The CDR3 DNA sequence: TGTGCCAGCAGCAAAGTGCACCTGCGGGGTAACTATGGCTACACCTTC.